This T cell receptor beta chain comes out of a study of shared clonotypes between healthy human individuals. Turning to the study itself: Participating donors consisted of two women and a few men aged 18 to 49. Study-wide findings and caveats: On the whole, naive subsets had larger estimated richness than memory subsets had.

This clone has a handful of counts. Its antigen is unidentified. Deep-level assay runs were performed. Profiling relied on immunoSEQ multiplex PCR, and the TCRdb table lists in-frame clones only, not all of them. The table records about 700,000 clones, roughly nine tenths of them present only once. CD45RO-negative, CCR7-selected cells formed the naive CD8 fraction, which excluded terminally differentiated effector memory CD45RA+ cells. Recent vaccinations or acute infections were absent in the healthy HIV-negative adult donors. Sequencing was carried out using naive CD8+ T cells sorted from blood. This receptor was taken from a young man in good health.

CDR3 amino acids: CASSQQGDTEAFF. Written as DNA, the CDR3 is TGTGCCAGCAGTCAACAGGGGGACACTGAAGCTTTCTTT. The chain carries TRBV9 and TRBJ1-1; 8 nucleotides line up with TRBD1. With V trimmed by 5 bases and J by 3 bases, 3 bases remained unmatched. Per germline, CDR1 SGDLS and CDR2 YYNGEE. CDR3 length: 13 residues.